Listed here is a single T cell receptor beta chain. Its target is unknown. V was clipped by 7 bases and J by 1 base, with 11 bases between them. Looked up from germline, CDR1 is SGHNT and CDR2 is YYREEE (reference sequence). This CDR3 is built from 14 residues. The PCR used 60 Vbeta and 13 Jbeta primers. The protocol was immunoSEQ multiplex PCR, while the TCRdb copy is restricted to in-frame clones and leaves out a portion. The sample has some 99,000 clones, 76% seen once. The data derive from a study of cytomegalovirus exposure and HLA in healthy donors. Study-level findings and limits: An analysis was carried out later, and it reportedly showed fewer N-insertions in an Asian-associated ancestry cluster than the approximately 660-donor mean.

Sequences were obtained from PBMCs. The chain is built from TRBV5-4 and TRBJ2-2; weak D call: TRBD1 (5 bases). This receptor was taken from a woman in her fifties or sixties in good health and CMV-seropositive. The CDR3 DNA reads as TGTGCCAGCTTTCCAGGGAAGAACACCGGGGAGCTGTTTTTT. As protein: CASFPGKNTGELFF.